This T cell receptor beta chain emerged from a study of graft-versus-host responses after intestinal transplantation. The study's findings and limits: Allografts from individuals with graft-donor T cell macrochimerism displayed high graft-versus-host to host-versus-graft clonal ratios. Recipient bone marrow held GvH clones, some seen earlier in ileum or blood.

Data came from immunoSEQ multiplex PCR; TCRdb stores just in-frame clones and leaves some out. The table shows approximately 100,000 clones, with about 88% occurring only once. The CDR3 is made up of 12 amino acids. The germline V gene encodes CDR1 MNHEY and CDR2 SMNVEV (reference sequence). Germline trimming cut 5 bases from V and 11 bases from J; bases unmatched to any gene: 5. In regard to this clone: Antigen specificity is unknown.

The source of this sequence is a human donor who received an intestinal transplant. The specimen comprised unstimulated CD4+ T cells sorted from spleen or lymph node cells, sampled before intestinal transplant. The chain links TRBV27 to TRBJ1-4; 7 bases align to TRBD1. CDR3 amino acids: CASSPPRGKLFF. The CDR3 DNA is TGTGCCAGCAGTCCCCCCAGGGGGAAACTGTTTTTT.